Listed below are T cell receptor beta chains from one sample, sequenced in a study of T cells in localized non-small cell lung cancer. Sequenced by immunoSEQ multiplex PCR; TCRdb stores in-frame clones only, minus some. Among 75,000 to 95,000 clones listed, around 81% were seen once. Material: PBMCs, obtained before any cancer treatment. The source of these receptors is a man aged 35-69 years with stage II squamous cell lung carcinoma. Each CDR3 is given with its conserved first and last residue. D genes are given only for firm matches. The size entry is marked missing in some rows and otherwise reads once, few, many or a size class.

J | D | V | size | DNA | CDR3
TRBJ1-4 | . | TRBV19 | . | TGTGCCAGTACCCCCGTGGGGGGACGGCTGGCTGAAAAACTGTTTTTT | CASTPVGGRLAEKLFF
TRBJ1-2 | TRBD1 | TRBV5-6 | . | TGTGCCAGCAGCTTAAGGAGCACAGGGGGGGTCTATGGCTACACCTTC | CASSLRSTGGVYGYTF
TRBJ1-1 | . | TRBV11-2 | . | TGTGCCAGCAGCTTAGGGCCCAACACTGAAGCTTTCTTT | CASSLGPNTEAFF
TRBJ2-7 | . | TRBV30 | . | TGTGCCTGGAGTGTAGACTTTGGGTCGTCCTACGAGCAGTACTTC | CAWSVDFGSSYEQYF
TRBJ2-7 | . | TRBV18 | few | TGTGCCAGCTCACTCGAATTTGGGGACGCCCACGAGCAGTACTTC | CASSLEFGDAHEQYF
TRBJ2-1 | TRBD1 | TRBV9 | few | TGTGCCAGCAGCGTAGAACAGGGGGGTGAGCAGTTCTTC | CASSVEQGGEQFF
TRBJ2-1 | TRBD2 | TRBV19 | . | TGTGCCAGTAGTATAGGGGGAGGGCCAAACAATGAGCAGTTCTTC | CASSIGGGPNNEQFF
TRBJ1-1 | . | TRBV28 | . | TGTGCCAGCAGTTTTCAGAACACTGAAGCTTTCTTT | CASSFQNTEAFF
TRBJ2-7 | . | TRBV28 | . | TGTGCCAGCAGTGGAGGGACCCGAGAGCAGTACTTC | CASSGGTREQYF
TRBJ2-7 | . | TRBV7-8 | few | TGTGCCAGCAGCTTAGATCGGGGGAACGAGCAGTACTTC | CASSLDRGNEQYF
TRBJ2-2 | . | TRBV6-1 | . | TGTGCCAGCAGGGAGCCTACCGGGGAGCTGTTTTTT | CASREPTGELFF
TRBJ1-5 | . | TRBV2 | . | TGTGCCAGCAGTGAAGGTCAGAATCAGCCCCAGCATTTT | CASSEGQNQPQHF
TRBJ1-1 | . | TRBV30 | . | TGTGCCTGGACGGACAGAAGTACTGAAGCTTTCTTT | CAWTDRSTEAFF
TRBJ2-7 | TRBD2 | TRBV7-8 | . | TGTGCCAGCAGCTTCCCGACTAGCGGAAGCTCCTACGAGCAGTACTTC | CASSFPTSGSSYEQYF
TRBJ1-3 | . | TRBV7-9 | few | TGTGCCAGCAGTCCCGACGGCGTCTCTGGAAACACCATATATTTT | CASSPDGVSGNTIYF
TRBJ2-1 | . | TRBV15 | . | TGTGCCACCAGCAGAGTTCGGGGGACCCCAAGGGCAGAGTACAATGAGCAGTTCTTC | CATSRVRGTPRAEYNEQFF
TRBJ1-2 | . | TRBV7-8 | . | TGTGCCAGCAGCTTAGAACGGTGGGCAGGAGATGGCTACACCTTC | CASSLERWAGDGYTF
TRBJ2-4 | . | TRBV30 | . | TGTGCCTGGGGGACCTTAGCCAAAAACATTCAGTACTTC | CAWGTLAKNIQYF
TRBJ2-1 | TRBD2 | TRBV30 | once | TGTGCCTGGAGTTCGGGACTAGCGCCCAATGAGCAGTTCTTC | CAWSSGLAPNEQFF
TRBJ2-1 | . | TRBV9 | few | TGTGCCAGCAGCGCCCTTCGGGGCTCCTACAATGAGCAGTTCTTC | CASSALRGSYNEQFF
TRBJ1-1 | . | TRBV6-6 | . | TGTGCCAGCAGTATAACAGGGAGGAGCGACACTGAAGCTTTCTTT | CASSITGRSDTEAFF
TRBJ2-6 | TRBD1 | TRBV7-9 | . | TGTGCCAGCAGCCTACAGGGGGCCGGGGCCAACGTCCTGACTTTC | CASSLQGAGANVLTF
TRBJ2-5 | . | TRBV4-1 | . | TGCGCCAGCAGCCACGCGGCCGGCCCTCGGGAGACCCAGTACTTC | CASSHAAGPRETQYF
TRBJ2-4 | TRBD1 | TRBV5-8 | once | TGTGCCAGCCGTGACAGGGAGGCCAAAAACATTCAGTACTTC | CASRDREAKNIQYF
TRBJ2-7 | . | TRBV7-9 | . | TGTGCCAGCAGCCCGTTATTTTTGGGACACTCGTCAGGCGAGCAGTACTTC | CASSPLFLGHSSGEQYF
TRBJ1-6 | . | TRBV2 | . | TGTGCCAGCACCCTACGACCGGACCCCAATTCACCCCTCCACTTT | CASTLRPDPNSPLHF
TRBJ1-2 | . | TRBV7-2 | . | TGTGCCAGCAGCTTAGGCAGAGGGGCGGTCAGCTATGGCTACACCTTC | CASSLGRGAVSYGYTF
TRBJ2-1 | . | TRBV7-8 | . | TGTGCCAGCAGCTTAGCCCCCCCACTCCCCTACAATGAGCAGTTCTTC | CASSLAPPLPYNEQFF
TRBJ1-1 | TRBD1 | TRBV29-1 | . | TGCAGCGTCGGCCGGACAGGGCCGCGGACTGAAGCTTTCTTT | CSVGRTGPRTEAFF
TRBJ2-5 | TRBD1 | TRBV29-1 | . | TGCAGCGCCGACGGGACAGGGTTGGAGACCCAGTACTTC | CSADGTGLETQYF
TRBJ2-3 | . | TRBV7-2 | . | TGTGCCAGCAGCTTAAGGCTACAGAGCCGCACAGATACGCAGTATTTT | CASSLRLQSRTDTQYF
TRBJ2-3 | . | TRBV28 | . | TGTGCCAGCAGTCCCTCGACTAGTCCAATCACAGATACGCAGTATTTT | CASSPSTSPITDTQYF
TRBJ1-1 | . | TRBV5-1 | . | TGCGCCAGCAGCTTGGAGGGAACTGAAGCTTTCTTT | CASSLEGTEAFF
TRBJ2-1 | . | TRBV27 | . | TGTGCCAGCAGTTTGGGACCTAGTTCCGTTGAGCAGTTCTTC | CASSLGPSSVEQFF
TRBJ2-5 | . | TRBV7-3 | . | TGTGCCAGCAGCTTAGGGTGGGCAGAGACCCAGTACTTC | CASSLGWAETQYF
TRBJ2-7 | . | TRBV21-1 | many | TGTGCCAGCAGCCTCGGACAGCTAACCTCCTACGAGCAGTACTTC | CASSLGQLTSYEQYF
TRBJ2-1 | TRBD2 | TRBV7-3 | . | TGTGCCAGCAGCTTAACGGGACTAGCGGGGACCAATGAGCAGTTCTTC | CASSLTGLAGTNEQFF
TRBJ2-7 | TRBD1 | TRBV30 | . | TGTGCCTGGGACAGGGGAGACTTCGAGCAGTACTTC | CAWDRGDFEQYF
TRBJ1-4 | . | TRBV18 | once | TGTGCCAGCTCACGGACTTCGACAACTAATGAAAAACTGTTTTTT | CASSRTSTTNEKLFF
TRBJ1-1 | . | TRBV18 | . | TGTGCCAGCTCACCGACACCGAACACTGAAGCTTTCTTT | CASSPTPNTEAFF
TRBJ1-4 | . | TRBV7-2 | . | TGTGCCAGCAGCTTCGGAGGCACGGTTAATGAAAAACTGTTTTTT | CASSFGGTVNEKLFF
TRBJ2-1 | . | TRBV5-5 | few | TGTGCCAGCAGCCTGGACATTAATGAGCAGTTCTTC | CASSLDINEQFF
TRBJ1-1 | . | TRBV27 | . | TGTGCCAGCAGTTTCCAGGGCGGGAACACTGAAGCTTTCTTT | CASSFQGGNTEAFF
TRBJ1-5 | . | TRBV28 | . | TGTGCCAGCAGTACCCTGGGGTTCGACAATCAGCCCCAGCATTTT | CASSTLGFDNQPQHF
TRBJ2-3 | . | TRBV6-6 | . | TGTGCCAGCGGACCGATCAGGGCGGCGCAGTATTTT | CASGPIRAAQYF
TRBJ2-5 | . | TRBV7-3 | . | TGTGCCAGCAGCCCTTCGACGGGTCCGGGGACCCAGTACTTC | CASSPSTGPGTQYF
TRBJ1-4 | . | TRBV5-1 | . | TGCGCCAGCAGCTCGCCGGGAGGTAATGAAAAACTGTTTTTT | CASSSPGGNEKLFF
TRBJ2-2 | . | TRBV27 | few | TGTGCCAGCAGTTTATACGGGGAGCTGTTTTTT | CASSLYGELFF
TRBJ2-5 | TRBD1 | TRBV2 | once | TGTGCCAGCAGTGGGACAGGCCAAGAGACCCAGTACTTC | CASSGTGQETQYF
TRBJ2-2 | . | TRBV6-1 | . | TGTGCCAGCAGTGAGCTGATGAACACCGGGGAGCTGTTTTTT | CASSELMNTGELFF
TRBJ1-5 | . | TRBV6-5 | . | TGTGCCAGCAGTTTGCGCAGGGGCAATCAGCCCCAGCATTTT | CASSLRRGNQPQHF
TRBJ1-5 | . | TRBV7-2 | . | TGTGCCAGCAGCTTCTCGGGTAGTCAGCCCCAGCATTTT | CASSFSGSQPQHF
TRBJ1-2 | . | TRBV7-9 | . | TGTGCCAGCAGCTTGGGAGGGACCGATGGCTACACCTTC | CASSLGGTDGYTF
TRBJ2-5 | . | TRBV6-5 | . | TGTGCCAGCAGTTACTCGGGGACGGACCCATGGACCCAGTACTTC | CASSYSGTDPWTQYF
TRBJ1-1 | . | TRBV11-1 | . | TGTGCCAGCAGCTTAGGAGCGCCGTTCGACGGAAACACTGAAGCTTTCTTT | CASSLGAPFDGNTEAFF
TRBJ2-3 | TRBD1 | TRBV28 | few | TGTGCCAGCAAAGTAGGGACAGTCGGAGGCACAGATACGCAGTATTTT | CASKVGTVGGTDTQYF
TRBJ2-7 | . | TRBV11-2 | . | TGTGCCAGCAGCTACCCCTCAGACAATTACGAGCAGTACTTC | CASSYPSDNYEQYF